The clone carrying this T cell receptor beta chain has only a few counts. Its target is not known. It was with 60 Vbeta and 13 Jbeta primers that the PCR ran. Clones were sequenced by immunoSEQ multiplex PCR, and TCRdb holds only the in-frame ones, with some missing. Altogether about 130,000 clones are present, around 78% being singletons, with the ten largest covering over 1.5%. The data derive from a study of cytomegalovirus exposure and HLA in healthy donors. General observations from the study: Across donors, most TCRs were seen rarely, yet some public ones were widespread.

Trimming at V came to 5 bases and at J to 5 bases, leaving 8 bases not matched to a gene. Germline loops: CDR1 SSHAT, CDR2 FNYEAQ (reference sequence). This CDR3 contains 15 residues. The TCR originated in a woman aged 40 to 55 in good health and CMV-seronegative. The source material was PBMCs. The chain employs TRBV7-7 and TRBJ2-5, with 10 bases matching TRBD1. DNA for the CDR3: TGTGCCAGCAGCCCTTCGACAGGGGGCTATGAGACCCAGTACTTC. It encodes CASSPSTGGYETQYF.